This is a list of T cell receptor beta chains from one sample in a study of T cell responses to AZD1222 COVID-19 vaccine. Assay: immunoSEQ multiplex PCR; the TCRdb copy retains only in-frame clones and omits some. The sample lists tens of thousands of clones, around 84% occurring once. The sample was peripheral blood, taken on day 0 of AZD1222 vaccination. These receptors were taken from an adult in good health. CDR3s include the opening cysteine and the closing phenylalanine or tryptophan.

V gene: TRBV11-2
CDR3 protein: CASSLEASYEQYF

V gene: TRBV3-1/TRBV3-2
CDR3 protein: CASSHYSTDTQYF

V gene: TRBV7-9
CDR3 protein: CASSSNIRDGYTF

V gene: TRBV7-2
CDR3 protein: CASSLTKGGGYTF

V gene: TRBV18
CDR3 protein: CASSGTDDSPLHF

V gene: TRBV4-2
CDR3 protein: CASSQEAGQGLPPLHF

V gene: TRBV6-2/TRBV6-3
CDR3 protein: CASSYTQGDQPQHF

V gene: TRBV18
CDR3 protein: CASTPQRRDGSYEQYF

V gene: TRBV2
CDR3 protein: CASSEVPHDRLLIYGYTF

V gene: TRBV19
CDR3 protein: CASSTGFFQPQHF

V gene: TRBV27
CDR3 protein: CASSLVGSGGRTEAFF

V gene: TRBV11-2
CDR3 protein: CASSLSSGGTQPYEQYF

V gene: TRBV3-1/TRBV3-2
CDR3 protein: CASSQVGTDNSPLHF

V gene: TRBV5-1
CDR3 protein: CASSWGDRGIAYEQYF

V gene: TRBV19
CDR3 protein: CASSAPGQGAREQYF

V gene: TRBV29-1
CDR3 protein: CSHDGAGAYNEQFF

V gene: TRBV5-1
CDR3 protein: CASSLAQDTQYF

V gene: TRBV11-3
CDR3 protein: CASSSPGWRVPYSNQPQHF

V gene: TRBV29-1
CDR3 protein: CSVEEYATGATEAFF

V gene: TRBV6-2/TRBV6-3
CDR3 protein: CASSRGTGTIYEQFF

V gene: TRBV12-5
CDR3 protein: CASGLRRKNTEAFF

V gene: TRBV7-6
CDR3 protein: CASSAEWGQPQHF

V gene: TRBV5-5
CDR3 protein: CASSAGTSGSYNEQFF

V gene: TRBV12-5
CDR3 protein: CASGLTTGGRTEAFF

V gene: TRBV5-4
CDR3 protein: CASSPPSTDTQYF

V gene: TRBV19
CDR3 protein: CASSISRADTQYF

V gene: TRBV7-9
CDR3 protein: CASSLGQGLKTQYF

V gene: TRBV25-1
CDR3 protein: CASGLTENTEAFF